Detailed here is one T cell receptor beta chain. CDR1 is WSHSY, CDR2 SAAADI, per germline. After removal of 6 bases from V and 3 bases from J, the junction contained 7 bases not matched to a gene. The CDR3 has 14 amino acids. Generated by immunoSEQ multiplex PCR, the TCRdb table keeps only in-frame clones and is missing some. The data hold 150,000 to 200,000 clones, with about 83% observed a single time. The data were taken from a study of blood T cell repertoires in COVID-19. Overall study: The cDNA or gDNA used as material had been derived from T cells, B-cell-depleted T cells, or PBMCs.

The chain combines TRBV10-2 with TRBJ1-1; TRBD1 aligns across 7 bases. This TCR was recovered from a man younger than 35 with active or convalescent COVID-19. The specimen sequenced was peripheral blood. CDR3: CASSPGGTDTEAFF. The CDR3 DNA reads as TGCGCCAGCAGCCCAGGGGGAACCGACACTGAAGCTTTCTTT.